The TCR beta chain described here comes from a study of identifying expanded T cells in peripheral blood. J gave up 5 bases and V 5 bases, and 7 bases lay outside the gene matches. Germline loops: CDR1 MNHNS, CDR2 SASEGT. The CDR3 has 15 amino acids. Assay used: immunoSEQ multiplex PCR; TCRdb lists only in-frame clones, some missing. Of fewer than 60,000 clones listed, around 82% were seen once; the top ten hold approximately 15%. The chain couples TRBV6-1 to TRBJ1-4, with TRBD1 identical over 8 bases. Sequencing input: blood. This clonotype originated in a person between 18 and 70 years old in good health. CDR3 protein: CASSPLAGGNEKLFF. The CDR3, as DNA: TGTGCCAGCAGTCCCCTGGCAGGGGGCAATGAAAAACTGTTTTTT.